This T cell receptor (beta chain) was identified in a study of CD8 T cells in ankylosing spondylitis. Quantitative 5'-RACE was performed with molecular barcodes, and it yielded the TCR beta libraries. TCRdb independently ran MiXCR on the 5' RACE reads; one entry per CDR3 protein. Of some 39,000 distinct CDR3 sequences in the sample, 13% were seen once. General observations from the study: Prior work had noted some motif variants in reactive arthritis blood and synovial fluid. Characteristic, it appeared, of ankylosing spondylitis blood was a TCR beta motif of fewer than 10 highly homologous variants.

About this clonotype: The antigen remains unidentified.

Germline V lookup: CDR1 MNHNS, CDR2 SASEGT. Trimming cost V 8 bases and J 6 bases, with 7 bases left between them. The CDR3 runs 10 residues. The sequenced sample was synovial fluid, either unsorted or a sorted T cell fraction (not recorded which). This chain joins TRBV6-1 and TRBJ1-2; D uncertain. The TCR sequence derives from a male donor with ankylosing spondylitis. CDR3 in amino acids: CASAWNGYTF. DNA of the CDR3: TGTGCCAGCGCATGGAATGGCTACACCTTC.